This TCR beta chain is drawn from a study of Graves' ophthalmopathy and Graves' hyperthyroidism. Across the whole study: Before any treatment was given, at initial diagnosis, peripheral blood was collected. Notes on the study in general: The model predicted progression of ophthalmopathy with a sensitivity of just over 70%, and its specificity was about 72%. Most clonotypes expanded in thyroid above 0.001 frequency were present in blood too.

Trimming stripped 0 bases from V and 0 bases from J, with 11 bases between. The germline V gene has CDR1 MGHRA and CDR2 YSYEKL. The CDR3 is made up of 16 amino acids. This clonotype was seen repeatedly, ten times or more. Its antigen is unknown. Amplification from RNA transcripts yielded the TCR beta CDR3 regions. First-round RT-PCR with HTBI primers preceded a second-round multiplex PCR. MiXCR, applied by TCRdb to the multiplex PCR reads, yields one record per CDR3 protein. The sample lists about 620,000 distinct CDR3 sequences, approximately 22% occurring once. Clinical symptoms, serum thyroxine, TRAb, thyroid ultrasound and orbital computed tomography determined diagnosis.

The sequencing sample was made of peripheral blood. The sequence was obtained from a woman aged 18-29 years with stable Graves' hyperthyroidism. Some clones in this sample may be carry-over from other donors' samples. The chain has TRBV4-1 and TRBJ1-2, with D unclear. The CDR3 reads CASSQDFDPTNYGYTF. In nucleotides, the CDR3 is TGCGCCAGCAGCCAAGATTTTGACCCTACTAACTATGGCTACACCTTC.